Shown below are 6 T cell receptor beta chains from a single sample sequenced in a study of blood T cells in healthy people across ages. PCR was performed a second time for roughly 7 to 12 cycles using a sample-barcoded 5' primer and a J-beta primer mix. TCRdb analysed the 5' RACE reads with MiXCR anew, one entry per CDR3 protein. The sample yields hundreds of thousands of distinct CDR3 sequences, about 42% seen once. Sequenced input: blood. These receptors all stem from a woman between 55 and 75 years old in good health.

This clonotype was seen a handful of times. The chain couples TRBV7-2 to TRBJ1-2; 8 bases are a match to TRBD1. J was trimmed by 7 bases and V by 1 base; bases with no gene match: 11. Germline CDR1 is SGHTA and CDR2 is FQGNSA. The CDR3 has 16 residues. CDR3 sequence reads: CASSLGATGVMGGYTF. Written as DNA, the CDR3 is TGTGCCAGCAGCTTAGGCGCGACAGGGGTCATGGGTGGCTACACCTTC.

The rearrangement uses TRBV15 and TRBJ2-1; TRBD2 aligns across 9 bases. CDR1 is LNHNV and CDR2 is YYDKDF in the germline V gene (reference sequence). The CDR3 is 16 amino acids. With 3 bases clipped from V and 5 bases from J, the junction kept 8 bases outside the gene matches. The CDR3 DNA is TGTGCCACCAGCAGCGCCACTAGCGGGCGAAACAATGAGCAGTTCTTC. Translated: CATSSATSGRNNEQFF.

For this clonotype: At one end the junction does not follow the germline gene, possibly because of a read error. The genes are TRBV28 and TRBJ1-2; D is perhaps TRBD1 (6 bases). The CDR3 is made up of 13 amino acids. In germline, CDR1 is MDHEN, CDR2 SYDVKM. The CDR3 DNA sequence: TGTGCCAGCACCGTGTCGGGGGCGGATGGCCACACCTTC. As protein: CASTVSGADGHTF.

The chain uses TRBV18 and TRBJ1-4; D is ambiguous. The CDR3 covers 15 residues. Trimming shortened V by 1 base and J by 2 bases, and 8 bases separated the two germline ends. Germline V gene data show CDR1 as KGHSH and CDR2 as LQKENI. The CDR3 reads CASSPRDGTNEKLFF. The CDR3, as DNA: TGTGCCAGCTCACCACGAGACGGGACTAATGAAAAACTGTTTTTT.

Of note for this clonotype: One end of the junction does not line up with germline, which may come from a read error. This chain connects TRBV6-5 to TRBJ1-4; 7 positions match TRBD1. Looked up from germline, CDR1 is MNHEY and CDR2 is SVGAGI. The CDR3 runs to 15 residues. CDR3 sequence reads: CASSSHGDRYEKVFF. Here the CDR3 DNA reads TGTGCCAGCAGTTCCCATGGGGACAGATATGAAAAAGTGTTTTTT.

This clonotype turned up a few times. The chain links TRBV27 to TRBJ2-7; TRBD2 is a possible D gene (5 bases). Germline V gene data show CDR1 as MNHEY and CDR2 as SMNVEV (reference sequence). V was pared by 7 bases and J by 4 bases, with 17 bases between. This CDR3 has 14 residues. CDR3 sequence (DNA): TGTGCCAGCACAGCAAGAGGGAGTGCGTACGAGCAGTACTTC. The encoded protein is CASTARGSAYEQYF.